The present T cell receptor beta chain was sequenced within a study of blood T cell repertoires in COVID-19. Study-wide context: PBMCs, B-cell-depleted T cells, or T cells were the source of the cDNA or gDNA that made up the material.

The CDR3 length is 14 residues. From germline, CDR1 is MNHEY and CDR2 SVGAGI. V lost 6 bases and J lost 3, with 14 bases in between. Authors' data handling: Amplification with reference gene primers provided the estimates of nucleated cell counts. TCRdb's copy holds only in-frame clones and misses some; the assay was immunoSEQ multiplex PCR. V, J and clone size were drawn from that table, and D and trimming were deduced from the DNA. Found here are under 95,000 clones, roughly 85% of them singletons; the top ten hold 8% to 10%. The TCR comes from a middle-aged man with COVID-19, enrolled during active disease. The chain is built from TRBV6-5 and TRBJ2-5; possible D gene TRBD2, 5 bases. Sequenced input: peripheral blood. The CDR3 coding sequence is TGTGCCAGCAGCCACGGGGTAGATAAAGAGACCCAGTACTTC. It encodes CASSHGVDKETQYF.